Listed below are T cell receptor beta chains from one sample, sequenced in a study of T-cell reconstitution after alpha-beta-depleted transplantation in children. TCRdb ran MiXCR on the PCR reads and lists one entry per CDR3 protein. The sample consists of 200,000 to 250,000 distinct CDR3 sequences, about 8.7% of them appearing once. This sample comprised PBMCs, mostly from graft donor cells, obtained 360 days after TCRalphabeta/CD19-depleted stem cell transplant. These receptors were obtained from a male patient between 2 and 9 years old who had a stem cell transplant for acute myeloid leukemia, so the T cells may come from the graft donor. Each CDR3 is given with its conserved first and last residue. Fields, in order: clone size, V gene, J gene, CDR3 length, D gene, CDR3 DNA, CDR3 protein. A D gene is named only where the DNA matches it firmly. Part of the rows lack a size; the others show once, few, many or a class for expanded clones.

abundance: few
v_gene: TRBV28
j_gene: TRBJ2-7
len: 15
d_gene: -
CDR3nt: TGTGCCAGCAGCCAATCCGGGGGGCCCTCCTACGAGCAGTACTTC
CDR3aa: CASSQSGGPSYEQYF

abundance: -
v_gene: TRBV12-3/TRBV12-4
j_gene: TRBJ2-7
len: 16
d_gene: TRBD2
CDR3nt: TGTGCCAGCAGTTTTCGAGCGGGATCGCAACTCTACGAGCAGTACTTC
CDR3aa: CASSFRAGSQLYEQYF

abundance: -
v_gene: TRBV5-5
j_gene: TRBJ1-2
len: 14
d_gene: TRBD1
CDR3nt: TGTGCCAGCAGCCCGGGACAGGGTCACTATGGCTACACCTTC
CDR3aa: CASSPGQGHYGYTF

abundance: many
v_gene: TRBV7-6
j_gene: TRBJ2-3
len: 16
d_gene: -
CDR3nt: TGTGCCAGCAGCTTAGCCTGGCCGGGGGCTGAGGATACGCAGTATTTT
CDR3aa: CASSLAWPGAEDTQYF

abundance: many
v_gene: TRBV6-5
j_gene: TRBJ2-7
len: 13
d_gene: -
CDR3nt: TGTGCCAGCAGTTACTCGGGGTTCGGCGAGCAGTACTTC
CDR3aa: CASSYSGFGEQYF

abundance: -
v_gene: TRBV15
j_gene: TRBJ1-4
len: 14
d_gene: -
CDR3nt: TGTGCCACCGGCCTTGGGCAGGGAGGCGAAAAACTGTTTTTT
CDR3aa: CATGLGQGGEKLFF

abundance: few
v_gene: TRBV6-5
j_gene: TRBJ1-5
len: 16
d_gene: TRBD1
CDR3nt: TGTGCCAGCAGTAACCCCGGGACAGGGGACGATCAGCCCCAGCATTTT
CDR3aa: CASSNPGTGDDQPQHF

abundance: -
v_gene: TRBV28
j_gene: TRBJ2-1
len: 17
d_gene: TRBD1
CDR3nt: TGTGCCAGCAGTCCCAGGACAGGGGTCCGCTCCTACAATGAGCAGTTCTTC
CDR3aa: CASSPRTGVRSYNEQFF

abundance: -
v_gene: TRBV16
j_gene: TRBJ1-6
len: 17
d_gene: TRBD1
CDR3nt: TGTGCCAGCAGCCTATTGAGGACAGGGGGCTATAATTCACCCCTCCACTTT
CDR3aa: CASSLLRTGGYNSPLHF

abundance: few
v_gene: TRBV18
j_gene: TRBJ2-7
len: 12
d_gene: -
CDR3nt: TGTGCCAGCTCACTAGAGCCAGGTGAGCAGTACTTC
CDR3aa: CASSLEPGEQYF

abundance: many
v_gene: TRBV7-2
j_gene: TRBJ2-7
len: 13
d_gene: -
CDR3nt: TGTGCCAGCAGCTTACTGCAAGGCTCCGAGCAGTACTTC
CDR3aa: CASSLLQGSEQYF

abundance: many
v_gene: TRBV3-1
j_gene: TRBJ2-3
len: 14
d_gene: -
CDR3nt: TGTGCCAGCAGCCAGCATGGGGTCGCAGATACGCAGTATTTT
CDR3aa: CASSQHGVADTQYF

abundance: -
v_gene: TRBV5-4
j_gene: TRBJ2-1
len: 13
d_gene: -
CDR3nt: TGTGCCAGCAGCTATGGACCCCGGAATGAGCAGTTCTTC
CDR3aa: CASSYGPRNEQFF

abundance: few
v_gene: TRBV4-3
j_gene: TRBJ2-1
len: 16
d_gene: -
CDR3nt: TGCGCCAGCAGCCAAGACCTGACGGGTTTCTACAATGAGCAGTTCTTC
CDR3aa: CASSQDLTGFYNEQFF

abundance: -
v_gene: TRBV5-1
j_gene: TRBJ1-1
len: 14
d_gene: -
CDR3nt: TGCGCCAGCAGCTCCACAGGTTTCGGCACTGAAGCTTTCTTT
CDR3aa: CASSSTGFGTEAFF

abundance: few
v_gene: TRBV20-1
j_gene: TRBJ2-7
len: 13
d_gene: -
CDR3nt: TGCAGTGCCGCAAGACTCCGTGCCTACGAGCAGTACTTC
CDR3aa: CSAARLRAYEQYF

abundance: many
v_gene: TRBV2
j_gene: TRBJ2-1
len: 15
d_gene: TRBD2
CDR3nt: TGTGCCAGCTACGCGACTAGCGGGAGTAGGTATGAGCAGTTCTTC
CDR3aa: CASYATSGSRYEQFF

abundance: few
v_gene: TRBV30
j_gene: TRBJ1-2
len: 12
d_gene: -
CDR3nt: TGTGCCTGGAACTACGGGGCTTATGGCTACACCTTC
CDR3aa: CAWNYGAYGYTF

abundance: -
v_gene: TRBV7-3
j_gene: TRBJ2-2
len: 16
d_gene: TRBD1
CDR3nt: TGTGCCAGCAGCTTAAGACAGGGGGGGAGCACCGGGGAGCTGTTTTTT
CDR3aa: CASSLRQGGSTGELFF

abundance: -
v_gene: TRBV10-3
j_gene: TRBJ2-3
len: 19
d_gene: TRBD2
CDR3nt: TGTGCCATCAGTGGTCGACTAGCGGGGGGGTCTCGTGTCCCAGATACGCAGTATTTT
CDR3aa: CAISGRLAGGSRVPDTQYF

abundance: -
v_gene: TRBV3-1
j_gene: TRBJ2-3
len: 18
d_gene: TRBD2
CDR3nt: TGTGCCAGCTCCCGCCTCAGCGGGAGGGTGTCTAGCACAGATACGCAGTATTTT
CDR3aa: CASSRLSGRVSSTDTQYF

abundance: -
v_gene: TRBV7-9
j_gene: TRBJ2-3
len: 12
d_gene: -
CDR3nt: TGTGCCTTTGGGGAAAACACAGATACGCAGTATTTT
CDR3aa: CAFGENTDTQYF

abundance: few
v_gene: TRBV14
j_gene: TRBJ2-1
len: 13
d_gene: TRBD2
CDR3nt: TGTGCCAGCAGCCAAGACCTAGCGGGAGAGCAGTTCTTC
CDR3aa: CASSQDLAGEQFF

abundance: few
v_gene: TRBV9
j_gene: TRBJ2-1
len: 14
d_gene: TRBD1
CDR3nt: TGTGCCAGCAGCGGGGGACAGACCTACAATGAGCAGTTCTTC
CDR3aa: CASSGGQTYNEQFF

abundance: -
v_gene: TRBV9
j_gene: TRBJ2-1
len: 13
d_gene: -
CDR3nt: TGTGCCAGCAGCGCCCGACTACTGAATGAGCAGTTCTTC
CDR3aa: CASSARLLNEQFF

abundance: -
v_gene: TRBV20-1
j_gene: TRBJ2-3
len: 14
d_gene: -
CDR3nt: TGCAGTGCTGCTCGAAAGGTTAGCACAGATACGCAGTATTTT
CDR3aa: CSAARKVSTDTQYF

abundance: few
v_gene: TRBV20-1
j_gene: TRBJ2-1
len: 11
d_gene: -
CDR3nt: TGCAGTGCAAGTAGTCCCACCCAACCGTTCTTC
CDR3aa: CSASSPTQPFF

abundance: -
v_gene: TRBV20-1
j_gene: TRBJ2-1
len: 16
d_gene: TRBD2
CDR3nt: TGCAGTGCTAGAGGTGCTTTAGCGGGGGGCCCAAATGAGCAGTTCTTC
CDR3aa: CSARGALAGGPNEQFF

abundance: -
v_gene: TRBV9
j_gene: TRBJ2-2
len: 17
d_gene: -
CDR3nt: TGTGCCAGCAGCGTAGAAAGTGTTGTTCAGCTGGCCGGGGAGCTGTTTTTT
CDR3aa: CASSVESVVQLAGELFF

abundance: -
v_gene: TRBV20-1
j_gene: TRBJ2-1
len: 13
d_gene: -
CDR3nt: TGCAGTCCAAGCGGTCCATTCGTCAATGAGCAGTTCTTC
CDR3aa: CSPSGPFVNEQFF

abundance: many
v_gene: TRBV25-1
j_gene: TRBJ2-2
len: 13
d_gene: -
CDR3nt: TGTGCCAGCAGTAGGGATTCCGCCGGGGAGCTGTTTTTT
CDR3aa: CASSRDSAGELFF

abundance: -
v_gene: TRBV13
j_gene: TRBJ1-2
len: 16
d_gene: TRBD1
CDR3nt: TGTGCCAGCAGCCGGGGACAGGGAAACTTTAACTATGGCTACACCTTC
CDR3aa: CASSRGQGNFNYGYTF

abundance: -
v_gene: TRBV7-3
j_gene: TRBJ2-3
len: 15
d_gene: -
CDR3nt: TGTGCCAGCAGCCCCCAGGGGGGACCCACAGATACGCAGTATTTT
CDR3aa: CASSPQGGPTDTQYF

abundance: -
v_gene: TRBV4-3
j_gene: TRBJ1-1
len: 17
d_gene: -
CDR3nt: TGCGCCAGCAGCCAAGCTGGGCAGGGACGGTTGGGCACTGAAGCTTTCTTT
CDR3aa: CASSQAGQGRLGTEAFF

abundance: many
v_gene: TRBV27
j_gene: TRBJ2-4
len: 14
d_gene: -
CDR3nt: TGTGCCAGCAGGACAGCACTAGCCAAAAACATTCAGTACTTC
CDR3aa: CASRTALAKNIQYF

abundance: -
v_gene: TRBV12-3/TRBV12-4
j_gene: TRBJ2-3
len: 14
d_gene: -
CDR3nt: TGTGCCAGCAGTGTCCACGATAGCGCAGATACGCAGTATTTT
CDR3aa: CASSVHDSADTQYF

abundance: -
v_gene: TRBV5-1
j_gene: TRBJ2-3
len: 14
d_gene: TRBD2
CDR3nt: TGCGCCAGCAGCTGGACTAGCGGGACAGATACGCAGTATTTT
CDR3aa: CASSWTSGTDTQYF

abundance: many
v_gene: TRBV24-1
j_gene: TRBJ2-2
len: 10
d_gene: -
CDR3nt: TGTGCCACCGATAGTGGGGAGCTGTTTTTT
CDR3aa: CATDSGELFF

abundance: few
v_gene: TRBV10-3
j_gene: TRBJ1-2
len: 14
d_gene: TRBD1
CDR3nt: TGTGCCACCCACGAGGACAGGGGGAACTATGGCTACACCTTC
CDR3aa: CATHEDRGNYGYTF

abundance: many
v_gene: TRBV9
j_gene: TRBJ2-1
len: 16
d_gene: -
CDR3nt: TGTGCCAGCAGCGTAGCTGGTAGCGGAACCTACAATGAGCAGTTCTTC
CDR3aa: CASSVAGSGTYNEQFF

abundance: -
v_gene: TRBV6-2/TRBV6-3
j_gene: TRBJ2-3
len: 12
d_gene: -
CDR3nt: TGTGCCAGCAGCCGGGGCTTGAATACGCAGTATTTT
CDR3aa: CASSRGLNTQYF

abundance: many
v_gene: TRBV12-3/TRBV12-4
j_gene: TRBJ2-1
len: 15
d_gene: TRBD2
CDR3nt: TGTGCCAGCAGTCCCCGCCGGGGGGGTAACAATGAGCAGTTCTTC
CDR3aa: CASSPRRGGNNEQFF

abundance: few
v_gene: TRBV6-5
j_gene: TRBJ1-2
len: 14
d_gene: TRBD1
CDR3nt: TGTGCCAGCAGTTTCCAACAGGGGGCGGGTGGCTACACCTTC
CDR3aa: CASSFQQGAGGYTF

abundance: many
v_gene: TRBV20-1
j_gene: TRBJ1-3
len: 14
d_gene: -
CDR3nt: TGCAGTGCCCTCACAGGGAGCTCTGGAAACACCATATATTTT
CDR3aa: CSALTGSSGNTIYF

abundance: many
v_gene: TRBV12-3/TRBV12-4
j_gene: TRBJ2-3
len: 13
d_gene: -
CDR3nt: TGTGCCAGCAGGAAGACTCTTACCGATACGCAGTATTTT
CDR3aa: CASRKTLTDTQYF

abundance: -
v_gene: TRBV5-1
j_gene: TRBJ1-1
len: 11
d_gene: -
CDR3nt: TGCGCCAGCAGCTCCACTCGAGGGGCTTTCTTT
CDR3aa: CASSSTRGAFF

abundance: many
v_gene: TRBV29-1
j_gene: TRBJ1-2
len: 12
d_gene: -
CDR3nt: TGCAGCGGACAGGAGTCAAATTATGGCTACACCTTC
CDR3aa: CSGQESNYGYTF

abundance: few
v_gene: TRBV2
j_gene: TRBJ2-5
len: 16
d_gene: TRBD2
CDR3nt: TGTGCCAGCAGGATTCTGGGACTAGCGGGCAAAGAGACCCAGTACTTC
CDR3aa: CASRILGLAGKETQYF

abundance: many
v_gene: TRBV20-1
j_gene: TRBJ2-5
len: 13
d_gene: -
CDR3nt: TGCAGTGCTAGAGGGGGGGCTCAAGAGACCCAGTACTTC
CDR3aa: CSARGGAQETQYF

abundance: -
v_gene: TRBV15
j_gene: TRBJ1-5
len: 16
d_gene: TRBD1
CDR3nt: TGTGCCACCAGCAGAGGGGCAGGGGGGTCCAATCAGCCCCAGCATTTT
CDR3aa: CATSRGAGGSNQPQHF

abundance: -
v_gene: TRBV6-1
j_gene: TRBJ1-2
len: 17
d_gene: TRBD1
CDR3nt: TGTGCCAGCAGTGAAGCGGGATCAACAGGGGTGTACTATGGCTACACCTTC
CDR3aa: CASSEAGSTGVYYGYTF

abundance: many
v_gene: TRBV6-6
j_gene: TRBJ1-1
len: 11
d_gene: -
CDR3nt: TGTGCCAGCAGAAACAGGGCTGAAGCTTTCTTT
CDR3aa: CASRNRAEAFF

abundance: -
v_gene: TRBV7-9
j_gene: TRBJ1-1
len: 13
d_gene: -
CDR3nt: TGTGCCAGCAGCTTAGCGACTGACACTGAAGCTTTCTTT
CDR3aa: CASSLATDTEAFF